Described below is a single TCR beta chain sequence and its context. A UMI-labeled 5' RACE approach was the method that produced the TCR beta libraries. TCRdb re-called the 5' RACE reads; every CDR3 protein appears as one record, without DNA. The table gives about 5,400 distinct CDR3 sequences; the top ten clones make up around 39% of it. These data belong to a study of human CD8 memory T cell subsets. The CDR3 is made up of 14 amino acids. Germline CDR1 SGHAT, CDR2 FQNNGV. The specimen was CD8+ effector memory T cells (TEM) sorted from PBMCs. Subset noted: effector memory CD8 T cells, CCR7- CD45RO+ CD95+. This chain links TRBV11-2 with TRBJ2-3; TCRdb designates TRBD1, a call that cannot be tested without DNA. This receptor was identified in a human donor in good health. This CDR3 is CASSSLGDTDTQYF.